The next 28 T cell receptor beta chains were all read from a single sample in a study of shared clonotypes between healthy human individuals (dated by TCRdb to the early 2020s). The receptor library was made with the immunoSEQ multiplex PCR assay. Not all clones reach the TCRdb copy of this immuneACCESS table, which keeps in-frame sequences only. Checked studies attribute under half of the gap to unresolved V genes and leave the rest unexplained. Recorded for this sample are 1,500,000 or so clones; about 96% of them occurred a single time. Jointly, the top ten make up 0.95% to 1.5% of the sample. Material: naive CD4+ T cells sorted from blood. The cell subset or site label, read with the paper, signifies: CD45RA+ positively selected. The receptors stem from a man aged 30 to 45 in good health.

This clone has a single count. This rearrangement joins TRBV28 to TRBJ2-7; 10 positions agree with TRBD2. The CDR3 consists of 14 residues. The ends lost 8 bases at V and 1 base at J; junction bases unmatched: 5. The germline CDR1 and CDR2 sequences are MDHEN and SYDVKM. The CDR3 reads CASQTSGRSYEQYF. CDR3 DNA: TGTGCCAGCCAGACTAGCGGGCGATCCTACGAGCAGTACTTC.

The chain recombines TRBV10-1 with TRBJ2-2; possibly TRBD2 for D (6 bases). The CDR3 totals 16 residues. V was cut by 2 bases and J by 4 bases, with 14 bases left in between. The germline CDR1 and CDR2 sequences are WNHNN and SYGVQD (reference sequence). DNA for the CDR3: TGCGCCAGCAGTGAGGACCCGTTTAGCGGCACCGGGGAGCTGTTTTTT. It is translated as CASSEDPFSGTGELFF.

This clone was counted a single time. The chain is built from TRBV2 and TRBJ2-7; TRBD1 matches at 8 bases. The CDR3 runs 13 residues. The germline V gene encodes CDR1 SNHLY and CDR2 FYNNEI. Germline trimming cut 2 bases from V and 7 bases from J; bases unmatched to any gene: 4. Here the CDR3 reads CASSEQGAGEQYF. The CDR3 bases are TGTGCCAGCAGTGAACAGGGGGCGGGGGAGCAGTACTTC.

V is TRBV27 and J is TRBJ2-1, with unresolved D. In germline, CDR1 is MNHEY, CDR2 SMNVEV (reference sequence). V dropped 6 bases and J dropped 7 bases, with 7 bases sitting between them. The CDR3 covers 11 residues. CDR3 DNA sequence: TGTGCCAGCAGCTCGAGAAATGAGCAGTTCTTC. Translation gives CASSSRNEQFF.

The rearrangement uses TRBV19 and TRBJ2-3; 11 positions match TRBD2. V lost 9 bases, J lost 5 bases, and 13 bases stayed unmatched. The CDR3 is 16 amino acids. The germline CDR1 and CDR2 sequences are LNHDA and SQIVND (reference sequence). CDR3 region: CASPAVAGGPVDTQYF. For the CDR3, the DNA is TGTGCCAGCCCTGCGGTAGCGGGAGGGCCTGTAGATACGCAGTATTTT. Combining the CDR3 with reference TRBV19 and TRBJ2-3 gives the whole variable domain DGGITQSPKYLFRKEGQNVTLSCEQNLNHDAMYWYRQDPGQGLRLIYYSQIVNDFQKGDIAEGYSVSREKKESFPLTVTSAQKNPTAFYLCASPAVAGGPVDTQYFGPGTRLTVL.

This clone was observed a single time. The CDR3 here is CASSLPGTSSLEQYF. The CDR3 DNA follows: TGTGCCAGCAGCTTGCCCGGGACGAGCTCCCTCGAGCAGTACTTC. The chain combines TRBV5-4 with TRBJ2-7; perhaps D is TRBD1 or TRBD2 (5 bases each). The CDR3 has 15 residues. The ends were cut back, 1 base at V and 6 bases at J, with 17 bases in the middle. CDR1 is SGHNT and CDR2 is YYREEE in the germline V gene (reference sequence).

The rearrangement uses TRBV15 and TRBJ2-7; 13 bases map to TRBD2. The CDR3 loop spans 17 amino acids. Germline V gives CDR1 LNHNV, CDR2 YYDKDF (reference sequence). J was trimmed by 0 bases and V by 1 base; bases with no gene match: 3. As DNA, the CDR3 is TGTGCCACCAGCAGAGGGAGGACTAGCGGGGGCTCCTACGAGCAGTACTTC. It specifies CATSRGRTSGGSYEQYF.

The chain carries TRBV2 and TRBJ2-7; 8 bases match TRBD1. CDR1 SNHLY and CDR2 FYNNEI come from the germline V gene. Trimming took 2 bases from V and 7 from J; bases not matched to a gene: 10. This CDR3 region has 15 residues. The CDR3 loop reads CASSEYGTGLEEQYF. The DNA of the CDR3 is TGTGCCAGCAGTGAATATGGGACAGGCTTGGAGGAGCAGTACTTC.

The chain couples TRBV7-6 to TRBJ1-4, with a weak D call TRBD1 (5 bases). The CDR3 sequence is 14 residues long. Trimming shortened V by 5 bases and J by 5 bases, and 12 bases separated the two germline ends. Germline CDR1 SGHVS, CDR2 FNYEAQ. The CDR3 sequence: CASSQGRLNEKLFF. For the CDR3, the DNA is TGTGCCAGCAGCCAGGGACGGCTCAATGAAAAACTGTTTTTT.

V is TRBV19 and J is TRBJ2-1; 8 nucleotides line up with TRBD2. The V segment lost 2 bases and the J segment 6 bases; nucleotides outside the gene matches: 6. This CDR3 contains 15 residues. CDR1 and CDR2 from the germline V gene are LNHDA and SQIVND (reference sequence). CDR3 in DNA: TGTGCCAGTAGTATAAGGACTAGCCCGTTCAATGAGCAGTTCTTC. Translating it yields CASSIRTSPFNEQFF.

The sample holds one count of this clone. The J gene is TRBJ2-3, the V gene TRBV9, with D perhaps TRBD1 (6 bases). The CDR3 consists of 16 residues. CDR1 and CDR2 (germline): SGDLS, YYNGEE. V was trimmed by 4 bases and J by 6 bases, leaving 21 bases between them. For the CDR3, the DNA is TGTGCCAGCAGCCCGACCCTAAGGGGGAGCTGGGATACGCAGTATTTT. Protein: CASSPTLRGSWDTQYF.

The chain combines TRBV9 with TRBJ2-2; D call uncertain. V shed 3 bases and J shed 6 bases, with 18 bases lying between them. Per the germline V gene, CDR1 is SGDLS and CDR2 is YYNGEE. The CDR3 totals 16 residues. CDR3 sequence (DNA): TGTGCCAGCAGCGCCCACCTGCGAGGTCCCGCCGGGGAGCTGTTTTTT. This translates into CASSAHLRGPAGELFF. The full variable domain, with the rest looked up from reference TRBV9 and TRBJ2-2, is DSGVTQTPKHLITATGQRVTLRCSPRSGDLSVYWYQQSLDQGLQFLIQYYNGEERAKGNILERFSAQQFPDLHSELNLSSLELGDSALYFCASSAHLRGPAGELFFGEGSRLTVL.

Here the CDR3 reads CASSSGGPPNEKLFF. DNA for the CDR3: TGTGCCAGCAGCTCCGGGGGGCCACCTAATGAAAAACTGTTTTTT. The chain couples TRBV7-9 to TRBJ1-4; tentative D call: TRBD1 (6 bases). The CDR3 sequence is 15 residues long. Trimming took off 4 bases at V and 3 bases at J, with 12 bases between the two ends. The germline V gene has CDR1 SEHNR and CDR2 FQNEAQ (reference sequence).

This chain connects TRBV18 to TRBJ2-3; 16 bases line up with TRBD2. The CDR3 contains 19 residues. J gave up 1 base and V 4 bases, and 8 bases lay outside the gene matches. The germline V gene encodes CDR1 KGHSH and CDR2 LQKENI. In nucleotides, the CDR3 is TGTGCCAGCTCACGTAAGGGACTAGCGGGAGGGCCCGGCACAGATACGCAGTATTTT. It translates to CASSRKGLAGGPGTDTQYF.

This chain uses TRBV27 with TRBJ1-1; D remains ambiguous. This CDR3 has 14 amino acids. Germline V gene sequence: CDR1 MNHEY, CDR2 SMNVEV (reference sequence). V lost 6 bases to trimming and J lost 4 bases, with 15 bases between them. CDR3 amino acids: CASSGNLMSTEAFF. The CDR3 DNA sequence: TGTGCCAGCAGCGGAAACCTGATGAGCACTGAAGCTTTCTTT.

This rearrangement joins TRBV2 to TRBJ2-2, with 9 bases lining up with TRBD2. Trimming removed 5 bases from V and 5 bases from J; junction bases left unmatched: 6. In germline, CDR1 is SNHLY, CDR2 FYNNEI. This CDR3 is 15 amino acids long. The chain's CDR3 is CASSSGRRGTGELFF. The CDR3 region has the DNA TGTGCCAGCAGTAGCGGGAGGCGGGGGACCGGGGAGCTGTTTTTT.

The chain has TRBV28 and TRBJ2-5; 9 bases agree with TRBD1. Trimming cost V 5 bases and J 5 bases; bases outside gene matches: 12. The germline V gene encodes CDR1 MDHEN and CDR2 SYDVKM. This CDR3 region has 16 residues. The CDR3 bases are TGTGCCAGCAGTATAGCCGGGACAGGGCCCGGGGAGACCCAGTACTTC. Amino acids: CASSIAGTGPGETQYF.

This sequence joins TRBV19 and TRBJ2-4; weak D call: TRBD1 (6 bases). The germline V gene encodes CDR1 LNHDA and CDR2 SQIVND (reference sequence). Trimming cost V 4 bases and J 6 bases, with 10 bases left between them. This CDR3 has 13 amino acids. CDR3 coding DNA: TGTGCCAGTAGTAACAGGGACGGAAACATTCAGTACTTC. It is translated as CASSNRDGNIQYF.

This clone was picked up one time. The CDR3, as DNA: TGTGCCAGCAGTGACCCGGGGACAGGGGTATATGGCTACACCTTC. Amino acid sequence: CASSDPGTGVYGYTF. The chain combines TRBV6-4 with TRBJ1-2, with TRBD1 matching over 10 bases. J lost 5 bases, V lost 2 bases, and 5 bases had no gene match. This CDR3 region has 15 residues. Germline V gene data show CDR1 as MRHNA and CDR2 as SNTAGT.

Note on this clone: At the DNA level, this CDR3 is encoded by other sequences in the same sample as well. CDR3 in amino acids: CASSMGESSYNEQFF. The CDR3 region has the DNA TGTGCCAGTAGTATGGGGGAAAGCTCCTACAATGAGCAGTTCTTC. The chain is built from TRBV19 and TRBJ2-1; D possibly uses TRBD1 or TRBD2 (5 bases each). This CDR3 is 15 amino acids long. Germline values: CDR1 LNHDA, CDR2 SQIVND (reference sequence). The V end lost 3 bases, the J end lost 0 bases, and 9 bases lay between the germline ends.

This clone was recorded a few times. The J gene is TRBJ2-3, the V gene TRBV5-6; no clear D gene. The germline CDR1 and CDR2 sequences are SGHDT and YYEEEE. The V and J ends lost 1 base and 4 bases respectively, with 4 bases between them. The CDR3 is made up of 12 amino acids. The CDR3, as DNA: TGTGCCAGCAGCTTGATAGCAGATACGCAGTATTTT. Protein product: CASSLIADTQYF. Looking up the rest from reference TRBV5-6 and TRBJ2-3 gives the full variable domain: DAGVTQSPTHLIKTRGQQVTLRCSPKSGHDTVSWYQQALGQGPQFIFQYYEEEERQRGNFPDRFSGHQFPNYSSELNVNALLLGDSALYLCASSLIADTQYFGPGTRLTVL.

The chain couples TRBV11-2 to TRBJ2-1, with D possibly being TRBD2 (5 bases). The V and J ends lost 3 bases and 8 bases respectively, with 17 bases between them. CDR3 length: 15 residues. CDR1 SGHAT and CDR2 FQNNGV come from the germline V gene. The CDR3 coding sequence is TGTGCCAGCAGCTTCCGGACTGGATGGGCGGATGAGCAGTTCTTC. It codes for CASSFRTGWADEQFF.

The gene calls are TRBV6-5 and TRBJ1-4; 7 bases are shared with TRBD1. The ends lost 4 bases at V and 7 bases at J; junction bases unmatched: 9. Germline CDR1 and CDR2: MNHEY and SVGAGI. The CDR3 consists of 15 residues. The CDR3 sequence is CASSLRGLVGEKLFF. The DNA for the CDR3 is TGTGCCAGCAGTTTGAGGGGGCTGGTGGGTGAAAAACTGTTTTTT.

The chain joins TRBV7-9 to TRBJ1-3, with a weak D call TRBD1 (5 bases). Trimming removed 1 base from V and 3 bases from J, with 22 bases in between. The CDR3 loop spans 19 amino acids. The germline CDR1 and CDR2 sequences are SEHNR and FQNEAQ (reference sequence). This CDR3 reads CASSLVEAKGASLGNTIYF. CDR3 coding DNA: TGTGCCAGCAGCTTAGTGGAGGCCAAAGGGGCTAGTCTTGGAAACACCATATATTTT.

The rearrangement joins TRBV19 to TRBJ2-3, with 9 nucleotides matching TRBD1. The germline V gene encodes CDR1 LNHDA and CDR2 SQIVND (reference sequence). The CDR3 covers 13 residues. V shed 11 bases, J shed 3 bases, and the junction held 6 bases outside the gene matches. CDR3 in amino acids: CAGPQGATDTQYF. The DNA for the CDR3 is TGTGCCGGCCCACAGGGGGCTACAGATACGCAGTATTTT.

The chain has TRBV28 and TRBJ2-5, with a tentative D call TRBD2 (6 bases). The CDR3 sequence is 13 residues long. Per germline, CDR1 MDHEN and CDR2 SYDVKM. V lost 6 bases and J lost 2, with 10 bases in between. This CDR3 reads CASRFGTQETQYF. DNA of the CDR3: TGTGCCAGCAGATTCGGGACTCAAGAGACCCAGTACTTC.

This clone was seen only once. The rearrangement uses TRBV18 and TRBJ2-3; 7 nucleotides match TRBD2. CDR1 and CDR2 (germline): KGHSH, LQKENI. The CDR3 runs to 16 residues. V shed 5 bases, J shed 1 base, and the junction held 9 bases outside the gene matches. CDR3 protein: CASSSRSGGGTDTQYF. CDR3 bases: TGTGCCAGCTCATCCCGGTCGGGAGGCGGCACAGATACGCAGTATTTT.

V is TRBV7-2 and J is TRBJ2-7, with 7 bases matching TRBD2. The germline V gene has CDR1 SGHTA and CDR2 FQGNSA. The CDR3 has 16 amino acids. Trimming cost V 3 bases and J 1 base; bases outside gene matches: 9. The CDR3 bases are TGTGCCAGCAGCTTTCGTGTGGCGGGAGTTTCCTACGAGCAGTACTTC. It encodes CASSFRVAGVSYEQYF.